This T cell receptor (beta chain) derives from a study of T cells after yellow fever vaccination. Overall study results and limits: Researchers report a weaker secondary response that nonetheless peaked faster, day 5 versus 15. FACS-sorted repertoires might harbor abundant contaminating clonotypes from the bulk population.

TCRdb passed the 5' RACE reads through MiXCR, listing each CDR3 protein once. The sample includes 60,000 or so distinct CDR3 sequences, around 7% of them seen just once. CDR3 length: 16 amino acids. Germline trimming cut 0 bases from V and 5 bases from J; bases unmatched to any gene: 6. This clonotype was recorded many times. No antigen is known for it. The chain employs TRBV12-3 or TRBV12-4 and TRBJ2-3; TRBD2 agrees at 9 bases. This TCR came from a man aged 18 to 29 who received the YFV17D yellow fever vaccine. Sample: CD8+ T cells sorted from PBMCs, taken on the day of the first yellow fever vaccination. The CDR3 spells CASSLASGTSQDTQYF. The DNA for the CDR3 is TGTGCCAGCAGTTTAGCCTCCGGGACTAGCCAAGATACGCAGTATTTT.